This is a list of T cell receptor beta chains from one sample in a study of T cell repertoires in cytomegalovirus infection. A single record per CDR3 protein comes from TCRdb applying MiXCR to the reads. Among fewer than 550,000 distinct CDR3 sequences listed, about 17% were seen once. Sequencing was done on a sample of CD8+ T cells from PBMCs. These TCRs come from a human donor in good health (CMV status not recorded). Some clones in this sample may be carry-over from other donors' samples. CDR3s include the opening cysteine and the closing phenylalanine or tryptophan. A D gene is named only where the DNA matches it firmly.

J gene | V gene | D gene | CDR3 protein
TRBJ2-2 | TRBV12-3/TRBV12-4 | NA | CATEIPTGELFF
TRBJ2-2 | TRBV7-6 | NA | CASSSGSGLGELFF
TRBJ2-7 | TRBV28 | TRBD2 | CAAGESGSNYEQYF
TRBJ1-5 | TRBV12-3/TRBV12-4 | NA | CASSGFRDANQPQHF
TRBJ1-2 | TRBV27 | NA | CASSLSEESYGYTF
TRBJ2-7 | TRBV7-2 | TRBD2 | CASSLISGASYEQYF
TRBJ2-3 | TRBV27 | NA | CASSYAGGDTQYF
TRBJ2-5 | TRBV7-9 | NA | CASSPPGKETQYF
TRBJ2-7 | TRBV5-4 | TRBD1 | CASSLKGQGYEQYF
TRBJ2-7 | TRBV7-9 | TRBD2 | CASSTLHGGGNYEQYF
TRBJ2-1 | TRBV11-2 | TRBD1 | CASSSTQANRGNNNEQFF
TRBJ2-1 | TRBV5-1 | NA | CASTLSYNEQFF
TRBJ1-5 | TRBV2 | TRBD1 | CASTITGGRNQPQHF
TRBJ2-7 | TRBV20-1 | NA | CSARGWHDDPYEQYF
TRBJ2-7 | TRBV6-1 | NA | CASSEYPGASYEQYF
TRBJ1-1 | TRBV28 | NA | CASSFSGRVLEAFF
TRBJ2-3 | TRBV4-1 | NA | CASSGHFTDTQYF
TRBJ2-3 | TRBV5-4 | NA | CASSLVGGGLGGDTQYF
TRBJ2-3 | TRBV6-5 | NA | CASSYTGTPTDTQYF
TRBJ2-7 | TRBV5-8 | NA | CASSWGALGRDEQYF
TRBJ1-2 | TRBV14 | NA | CASSLTETPYYGYTF
TRBJ2-3 | TRBV29-1 | NA | CSIPRDDYTSTDTQYF
TRBJ2-5 | TRBV28 | NA | CASSDRDGKETQYF
TRBJ1-2 | TRBV5-6 | NA | CASSLVSAWIGISWGYTF
TRBJ2-2 | TRBV12-5 | NA | CASGLIVGWTANTGELFF
TRBJ2-4 | TRBV2 | NA | CASSPDPGRTKNIQYF
TRBJ1-1 | TRBV4-2 | NA | CASSQDSGAGATEAFF
TRBJ2-7 | TRBV7-8 | NA | CASSSGDLIYEQYF
TRBJ1-1 | TRBV27 | NA | CASSPPGPTNTEAFF
TRBJ2-1 | TRBV4-1 | TRBD2 | CASSHPSAVTSGYNEQFF
TRBJ1-1 | TRBV11-2 | NA | CASSLWGQPTEAFF
TRBJ2-5 | TRBV2 | NA | CASSEQDSETQYF
TRBJ1-2 | TRBV11-1 | NA | CASSPGYTF
TRBJ2-7 | TRBV6-1 | NA | CASSSGTVPYEQYF
TRBJ2-4 | TRBV6-6 | NA | CASSYLWAAKNIQYF
TRBJ2-3 | TRBV7-9 | NA | CASSLAADTQYF
TRBJ1-5 | TRBV12-5 | NA | CASGSSRDSNQPQHF
TRBJ2-1 | TRBV19 | TRBD1 | CASDTSTGDEQFF
TRBJ2-2 | TRBV2 | NA | CASSASRQHTGELFF
TRBJ2-3 | TRBV30 | NA | CAWSPSFTATDTQYF
TRBJ2-1 | TRBV6-2/TRBV6-3 | TRBD2 | CASSFPFWRERYNEQFF
TRBJ1-1 | TRBV11-1 | NA | CASSFTGQDEAFF
TRBJ1-5 | TRBV20-1 | TRBD1 | CSAPDRDNQPQHF
TRBJ1-1 | TRBV2 | NA | CASPTYDKENTEAFF
TRBJ2-7 | TRBV11-2 | TRBD2 | CASSLEGLADYEQYF
TRBJ2-1 | TRBV9 | TRBD2 | CASSDPKEGGYNEQFF
TRBJ2-2 | TRBV27 | TRBD2 | CASSSPGTSGVELFF
TRBJ2-1 | TRBV11-2 | NA | CASSLSGSGEFF